This paragraph covers one T cell receptor (beta chain) sequence. Its antigen target is currently unknown. Within one base of it there is no much larger clone, and no base qualities were kept. From its cysteine to its phenylalanine, the CDR3 spans 18 amino acids. Only CDR3 DNA remains: 54 bases, in frame from the first base. Reading the germline V gene gives CDR1 MGHRA and CDR2 YSYEKL. Trimming removed 1 base from V and 6 bases from J, leaving 22 bases between the germline ends. This entry belongs to a study of blood T cell repertoires in COVID-19 (dated by TCRdb to 2018 to 2021). Background on the whole study: Samples covering the acute and convalescent phases of COVID-19 were provided by collaborators in the United States, Italy and Spain. The prospective study material was composed of cDNA or gDNA derived from T cells, B-cell-depleted T cells, or PBMCs. Deeply sampled blood TCRbeta repertoires from subjects exposed to, actively infected with, or recovered from COVID-19 were included in the dataset. The repertoires were released in a freely available public database meant as a resource for research on the immune response to SARS-CoV-2. Samples were obtained from the ongoing ImmuneRACE study (first 160 participants) and from 1,200 or so subjects provided by 6 global collaborators. Sample metadata almost always included a de-identified subject ID, COVID-19 status, age in years and sex. Where available, HLA class I and class II types were taken from metadata supplied by the sample provider and were not determined by assay-based typing.

Here is what the overall study found, with its caveats: The quantity of clinical and demographic metadata differed by source and by participant and was supplied without curation.

Whole blood was collected in K2EDTA tubes by collaborating institutions according to the institutions' own protocols. For TCRbeta analysis, collaborators shipped samples as frozen whole blood, isolated PBMCs, or DNA extracted from either of those sample types. The immunoSEQ Assay, a bias-controlled multiplex PCR, was used to amplify TCRbeta CDR3 regions from genomic DNA. As for how the authors treated the data: The number of nucleated cells in each sample was estimated from the amplification of reference gene primers within the assay. To quantify the absolute abundance of each unique TCRbeta CDR3 rearrangement, sequence reads were collapsed and filtered. For each sample, productive Simpson clonality was calculated by taking the square root of Simpson's diversity index across productive rearrangements. TCRdb obtained this table from immuneACCESS and retained in-frame rearrangements with V and J assigned. These tables miss some clones; where compared with another copy, unresolved V genes account for less than half of the shortfall, and the remainder is unexplained. V, J and clone size derive from that table, while D and trimming were established from the DNA sequence. The sample yields under 200,000 clones; about 89% were counted once. Roughly 3.4% of the sample comes from the top ten.

Sequencing was done on a sample of peripheral blood. The rearrangement joined TRBV4-1 to TRBJ1-5, and TRBD1 may be the D gene, going by 5 matching bases. This TCR came from a man between 65 and 85 years old with acute or convalescent COVID-19. The nucleotides are TGCGCCAGCAGCCAAGGAGTTTGGAGTAAGGGGCTGGTTCAGCCCCAGCATTTT. This yields the protein CASSQGVWSKGLVQPQHF.